The 4 T cell receptor beta chains presented below share a single source sample, sequenced in a study of CD8 T cells in ankylosing spondylitis. The study's findings and limits: It appeared that ankylosing spondylitis blood was characterized by a TCR beta motif of several highly homologous variants.

The antigens these receptors bind are not known. MiXCR, applied by TCRdb to the 5' RACE reads, yields one record per CDR3 protein. Altogether about 540,000 distinct CDR3 sequences are present, approximately 12% being singletons, with the ten largest covering nearly 7%. The sequenced sample consisted of blood, either unsorted or a sorted T cell fraction (not recorded which). The receptors come from a male donor with ankylosing spondylitis.

This clonotype showed up many times. The chain carries TRBV7-2 and TRBJ2-7; D might be TRBD2 (5 bases). There are 12 residues in the CDR3. The V and J ends lost 5 bases and 6 bases respectively, with 11 bases between them. Looked up from germline, CDR1 is SGHTA and CDR2 is FQGNSA. The chain's CDR3 is CASSLDSLEQYF. The DNA for the CDR3 is TGTGCCAGCAGCCTGGACTCCCTCGAGCAGTACTTC.

The chain carries TRBV11-2 and TRBJ2-3; 14 nucleotides match TRBD2. V gave up 5 bases and J gave up 6 bases; unmatched junction bases: 13. Germline loops: CDR1 SGHAT, CDR2 FQNNGV. This CDR3 has 18 amino acids. The CDR3 sequence is CASSRRPTSGRALDTQYF. The CDR3, as DNA: TGTGCCAGCAGCCGAAGACCGACTAGCGGGAGGGCCTTGGATACGCAGTATTTT.

Concerning this clonotype: A junction boundary mismatches the germline segment, possibly from a read error. V usage is TRBV25-1 and J usage is TRBJ1-6; D gene unclear. The CDR3 has 17 amino acids. Germline CDR1 MGHDK, CDR2 SYGVNS. CDR3 loop: CVSSEKRLNSYNSPLHF. The CDR3, as DNA: TGTGTCAGCAGTGAAAAGCGTTTGAACTCCTATAATTCACCCCTCCACTTT.

V usage is TRBV4-1 and J usage is TRBJ2-3, with D uncertain. V gave up 4 bases and J gave up 0 bases, with 8 bases separating them. The CDR3 runs 14 residues. CDR1 is MGHRA, CDR2 YSYEKL, per germline. For the CDR3, the DNA is TGCGCCAGCAGCCCGGACGTTAGCACAGATACGCAGTATTTT. Its protein is CASSPDVSTDTQYF.